Each of the 9 T cell receptor beta chains below was sequenced from the same sample in a study of blood T cell repertoires in COVID-19. Assay used: immunoSEQ multiplex PCR; TCRdb lists only in-frame clones, some missing. The sample carries approximately 89,000 clones, approximately 81% recorded once. Sequencing was done on a sample of peripheral blood. These receptors came from a woman aged 70-85 years with acute or convalescent COVID-19.

This chain connects TRBV11-2 to TRBJ1-6, with D perhaps TRBD1 (6 bases). V shed 3 bases and J shed 10 bases, with 16 bases lying between them. The CDR3 loop spans 15 amino acids. Germline V gene lookup returns CDR1 SGHAT and CDR2 FQNNGV. The CDR3 DNA reads TGTGCCAGCAGCTTCTCAGGGGCGCCAGGCTCACCCCTCCACTTT. Translation gives CASSFSGAPGSPLHF.

This sequence joins TRBV18 and TRBJ2-1; TRBD2 aligns across 9 bases. The germline V gene has CDR1 KGHSH and CDR2 LQKENI. V shed 2 bases and J 7 bases; nucleotides not matched to a gene: 12. This CDR3 spans 17 amino acids. Here the CDR3 reads CASSPTSSGGRLNEQFF. The CDR3 bases are TGTGCCAGCTCACCAACCAGTAGCGGGGGCCGCCTAAATGAGCAGTTCTTC.

This clone was seen once. The chain couples TRBV3-1 (or the pseudogene TRBV3-2) to TRBJ2-2; 9 bases agree with TRBD2. CDR1 and CDR2 (germline): LGHDT, YNNKEL (reference sequence). V trimming: 2 bases; J trimming: 8 bases; junction bases outside the gene matches: 9. The CDR3 totals 16 residues. The CDR3 reads CASSQWGLAEGGELFF. In DNA, the CDR3 is TGTGCCAGCAGCCAATGGGGACTAGCCGAAGGAGGGGAGCTGTTTTTT.

This rearrangement joins TRBV19 to TRBJ1-2; 7 nucleotides agree with TRBD1. V was clipped by 3 bases and J by 3 bases; unmatched bases: 10. Germline V gives CDR1 LNHDA, CDR2 SQIVND (reference sequence). The CDR3 runs 16 residues. The CDR3 nucleotides read TGTGCCAGTAGTATTCTAGGGCGGCAGGGGGACTATGGCTACACCTTC. It translates to CASSILGRQGDYGYTF. The complete variable domain, with remaining parts taken from reference TRBV19 and TRBJ1-2, reads DGGITQSPKYLFRKEGQNVTLSCEQNLNHDAMYWYRQDPGQGLRLIYYSQIVNDFQKGDIAEGYSVSREKKESFPLTVTSAQKNPTAFYLCASSILGRQGDYGYTFGSGTRLTVV.

V gene TRBV10-2 combines with J gene TRBJ1-3, with TRBD1 as a possible D gene (6 bases). The V gene's germline CDR1 is WSHSY and CDR2 SAAADI. This CDR3 region has 14 residues. The V end was cut by 5 bases, the J end by 0 bases, with 8 bases between. For the CDR3, the DNA is TGCGCCAGCAGTAGGGGGGGCTCTGGAAACACCATATATTTT. The encoded protein is CASSRGGSGNTIYF.

J is TRBJ1-1 and V is TRBV19; D might be TRBD1 (6 bases). Germline V gene data show CDR1 as LNHDA and CDR2 as SQIVND (reference sequence). Trimming stripped 1 base from V and 5 bases from J, with 14 bases between. This CDR3 has 15 amino acids. The CDR3 is CASSIGGQLLTEAFF. The CDR3 nucleotides are TGTGCCAGTAGTATAGGGGGGCAGCTCCTTACTGAAGCTTTCTTT.

The chain recombines TRBV7-9 with TRBJ2-4, with 8 bases that match TRBD1. After removal of 4 bases from V and 12 bases from J, the junction contained 8 bases not matched to a gene. Germline assignment: CDR1 SEHNR and CDR2 FQNEAQ (reference sequence). There are 13 residues in the CDR3. The DNA of the CDR3 is TGTGCCAGCAGCTCGCCCCAGGGGGCTAGTCAGTACTTC. It codes for CASSSPQGASQYF.

The chain has TRBV19 and TRBJ2-7, with 10 positions matching TRBD2. The V gene end was trimmed by 5 bases and the J gene end by 6 bases; junction bases not matched to a gene: 4. The germline V gene has CDR1 LNHDA and CDR2 SQIVND (reference sequence). The CDR3 is 13 amino acids. The CDR3 DNA reads as TGTGCCAGTAGTCCTGGGACTAGCGCCGAGCAGTACGTC. Translated: CASSPGTSAEQYV.

The V gene is TRBV28, the J gene TRBJ1-5, with D maybe TRBD1 (5 bases). Trimming took 8 bases from V and 4 from J, leaving 9 bases between them. Germline CDR1 MDHEN, CDR2 SYDVKM. The CDR3 totals 12 residues. CDR3 DNA sequence: TGTGCCAGCGTACAGGAAAATCAGCCCCAGCATTTT. It yields the protein CASVQENQPQHF.